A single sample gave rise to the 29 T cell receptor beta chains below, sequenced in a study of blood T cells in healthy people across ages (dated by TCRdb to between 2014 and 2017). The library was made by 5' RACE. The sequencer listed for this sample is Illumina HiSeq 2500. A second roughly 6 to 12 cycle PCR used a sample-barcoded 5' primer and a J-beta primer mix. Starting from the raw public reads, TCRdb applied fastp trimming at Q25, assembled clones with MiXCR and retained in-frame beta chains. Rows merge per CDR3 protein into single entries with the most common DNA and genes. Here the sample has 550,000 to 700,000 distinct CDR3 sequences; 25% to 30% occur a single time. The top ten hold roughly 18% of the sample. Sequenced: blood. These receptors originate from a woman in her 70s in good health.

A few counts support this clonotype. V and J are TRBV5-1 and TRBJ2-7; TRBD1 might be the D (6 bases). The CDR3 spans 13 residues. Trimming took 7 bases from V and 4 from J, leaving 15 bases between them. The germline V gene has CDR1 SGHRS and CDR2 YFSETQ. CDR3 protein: CASGRDIDYEQYF. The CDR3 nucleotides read TGCGCCAGCGGCCGGGACATTGATTACGAGCAGTACTTC.

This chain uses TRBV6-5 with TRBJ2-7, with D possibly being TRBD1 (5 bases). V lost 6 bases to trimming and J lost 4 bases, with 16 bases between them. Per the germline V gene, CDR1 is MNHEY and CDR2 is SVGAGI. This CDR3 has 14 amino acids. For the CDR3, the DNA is TGTGCCAGCAGCCCAGTTGACAGACAATACGAGCAGTACTTC. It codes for CASSPVDRQYEQYF.

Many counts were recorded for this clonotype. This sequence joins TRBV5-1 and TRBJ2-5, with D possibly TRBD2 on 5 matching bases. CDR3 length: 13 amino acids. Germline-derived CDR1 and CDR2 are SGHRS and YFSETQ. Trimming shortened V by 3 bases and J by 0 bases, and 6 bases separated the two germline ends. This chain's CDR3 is CASSWEYQETQYF. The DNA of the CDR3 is TGCGCCAGCAGCTGGGAGTACCAAGAGACCCAGTACTTC.

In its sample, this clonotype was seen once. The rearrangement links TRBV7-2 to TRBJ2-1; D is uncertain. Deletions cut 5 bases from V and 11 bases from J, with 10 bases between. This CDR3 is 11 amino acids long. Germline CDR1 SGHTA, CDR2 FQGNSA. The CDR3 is CASSPRRKQFF. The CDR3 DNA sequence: TGTGCCAGCAGCCCCCGGCGGAAGCAGTTCTTC. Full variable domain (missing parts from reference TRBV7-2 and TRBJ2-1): GAGVSQSPSNKVTEKGKDVELRCDPISGHTALYWYRQSLGQGLEFLIYFQGNSAPDKSGLPSDRFSAERTGGSVSTLTIQRTQQEDSAVYLCASSPRRKQFFGPGTRLTVL.

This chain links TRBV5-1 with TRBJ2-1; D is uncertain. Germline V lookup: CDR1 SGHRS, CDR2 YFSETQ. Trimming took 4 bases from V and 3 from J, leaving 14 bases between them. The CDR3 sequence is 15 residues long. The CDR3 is CASSPQVGYYNEQFF. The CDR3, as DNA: TGCGCCAGCAGCCCCCAGGTTGGCTACTACAATGAGCAGTTCTTC. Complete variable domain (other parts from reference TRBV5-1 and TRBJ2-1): KAGVTQTPRYLIKTRGQQVTLSCSPISGHRSVSWYQQTPGQGLQFLFEYFSETQRNKGNFPGRFSGRQFSNSRSEMNVSTLELGDSALYLCASSPQVGYYNEQFFGPGTRLTVL.

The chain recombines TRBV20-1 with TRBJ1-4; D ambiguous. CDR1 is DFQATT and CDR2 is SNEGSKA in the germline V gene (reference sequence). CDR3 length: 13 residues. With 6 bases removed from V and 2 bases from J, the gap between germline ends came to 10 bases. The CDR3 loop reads CSAPADTNEKLFF. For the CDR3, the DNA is TGCAGTGCCCCGGCCGACACTAATGAAAAACTGTTTTTT.

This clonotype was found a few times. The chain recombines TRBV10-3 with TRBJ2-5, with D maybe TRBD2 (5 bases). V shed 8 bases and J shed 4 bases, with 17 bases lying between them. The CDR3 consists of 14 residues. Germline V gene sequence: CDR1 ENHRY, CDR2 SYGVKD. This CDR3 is CAIAASEGGETQYF. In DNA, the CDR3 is TGTGCCATCGCCGCTTCTGAGGGCGGAGAGACCCAGTACTTC.

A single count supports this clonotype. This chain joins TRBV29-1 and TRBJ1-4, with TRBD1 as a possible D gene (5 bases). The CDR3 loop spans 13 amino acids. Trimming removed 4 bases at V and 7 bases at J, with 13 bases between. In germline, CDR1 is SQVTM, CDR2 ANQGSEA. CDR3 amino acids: CSVVETASEKLFF. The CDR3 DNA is TGCAGCGTTGTAGAGACAGCGTCTGAAAAACTGTTTTTT.

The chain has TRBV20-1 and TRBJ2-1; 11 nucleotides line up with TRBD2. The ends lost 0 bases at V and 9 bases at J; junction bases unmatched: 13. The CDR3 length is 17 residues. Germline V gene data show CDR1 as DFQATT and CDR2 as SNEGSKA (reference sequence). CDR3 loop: CSARDLRKLAGVIEQFF. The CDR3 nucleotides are TGCAGTGCTAGAGATCTGAGGAAACTAGCGGGGGTCATTGAGCAGTTCTTC.

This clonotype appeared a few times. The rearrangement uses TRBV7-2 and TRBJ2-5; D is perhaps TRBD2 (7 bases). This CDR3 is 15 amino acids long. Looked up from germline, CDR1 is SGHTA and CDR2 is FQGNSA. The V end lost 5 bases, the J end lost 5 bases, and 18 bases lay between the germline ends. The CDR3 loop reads CASSRIRGAWETQYF. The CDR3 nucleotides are TGTGCCAGCAGCCGAATCCGGGGGGCTTGGGAGACCCAGTACTTC.

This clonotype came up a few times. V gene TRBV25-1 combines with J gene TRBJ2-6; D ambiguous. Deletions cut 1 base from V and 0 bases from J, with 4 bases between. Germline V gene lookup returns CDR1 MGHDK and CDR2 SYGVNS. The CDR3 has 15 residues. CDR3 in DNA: TGTGCCAGCAGTGAATGGGGCTCTGGGGCCAACGTCCTGACTTTC. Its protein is CASSEWGSGANVLTF. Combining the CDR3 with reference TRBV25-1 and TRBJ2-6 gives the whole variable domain EADIYQTPRYLVIGTGKKITLECSQTMGHDKMYWYQQDPGMELHLIHYSYGVNSTEKGDLSSESTVSRIRTEHFPLTLESARPSHTSQYLCASSEWGSGANVLTFGAGSRLTVL.

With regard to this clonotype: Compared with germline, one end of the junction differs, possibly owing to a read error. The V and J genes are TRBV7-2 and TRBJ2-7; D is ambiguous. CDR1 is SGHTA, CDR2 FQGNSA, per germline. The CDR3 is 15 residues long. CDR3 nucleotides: TGTGCTAGCAGCCGACGTGGTACGTTCACCTACGAGCAGTACTTC. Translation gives CASSRRGTFTYEQYF.

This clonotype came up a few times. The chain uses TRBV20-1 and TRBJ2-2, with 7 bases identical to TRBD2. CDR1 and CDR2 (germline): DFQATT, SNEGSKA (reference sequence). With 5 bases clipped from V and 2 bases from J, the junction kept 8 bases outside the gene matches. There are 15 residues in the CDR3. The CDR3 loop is CSALAGRGNTGELFF. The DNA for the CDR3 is TGCAGTGCTTTGGCGGGGAGGGGAAACACCGGGGAGCTGTTTTTT.

This chain's CDR3 is CASLVGDQPQHF. Written as DNA, the CDR3 is TGTGCCAGCCTCGTGGGGGATCAGCCCCAGCATTTT. The chain has TRBV6-1 and TRBJ1-5; D perhaps matches TRBD1 (5 bases). The CDR3 is 12 residues long. Germline assignment: CDR1 MNHNS and CDR2 SASEGT. Deletions cut 8 bases from V and 5 bases from J, with 10 bases between.

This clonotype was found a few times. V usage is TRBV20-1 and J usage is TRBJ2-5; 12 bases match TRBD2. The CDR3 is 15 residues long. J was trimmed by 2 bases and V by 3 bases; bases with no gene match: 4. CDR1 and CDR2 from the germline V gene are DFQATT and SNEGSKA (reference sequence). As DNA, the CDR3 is TGCAGTGCTAGGCGACTAGCGGGGGAACAAGAGACCCAGTACTTC. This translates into CSARRLAGEQETQYF.

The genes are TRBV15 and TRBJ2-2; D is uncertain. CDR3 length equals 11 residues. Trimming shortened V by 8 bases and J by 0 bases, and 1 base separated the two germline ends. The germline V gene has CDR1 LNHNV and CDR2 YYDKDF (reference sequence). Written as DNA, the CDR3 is TGTGCCACCTCGAACACCGGGGAGCTGTTTTTT. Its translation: CATSNTGELFF.

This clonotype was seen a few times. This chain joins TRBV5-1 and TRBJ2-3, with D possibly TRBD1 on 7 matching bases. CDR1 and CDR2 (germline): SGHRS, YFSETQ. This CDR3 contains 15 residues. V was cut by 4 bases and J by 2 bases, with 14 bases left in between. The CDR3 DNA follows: TGCGCCAGCAGCCCAGGGGGGACCGACACAGATACGCAGTATTTT. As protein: CASSPGGTDTDTQYF.

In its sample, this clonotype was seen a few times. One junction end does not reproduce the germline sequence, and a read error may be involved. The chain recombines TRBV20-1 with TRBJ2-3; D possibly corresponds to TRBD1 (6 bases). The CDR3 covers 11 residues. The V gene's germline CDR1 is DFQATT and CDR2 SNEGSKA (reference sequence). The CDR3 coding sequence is TGCGGTGCTAGTGGGGGCGGTACGCAGTATTTT. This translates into CGASGGGTQYF.

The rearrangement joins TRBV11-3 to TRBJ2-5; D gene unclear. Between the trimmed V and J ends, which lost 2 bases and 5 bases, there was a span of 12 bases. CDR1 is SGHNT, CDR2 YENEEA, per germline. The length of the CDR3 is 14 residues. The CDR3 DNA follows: TGTGCCAGCAGCTTAATTAGTCCTAAGGAGACCCAGTACTTC. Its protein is CASSLISPKETQYF.

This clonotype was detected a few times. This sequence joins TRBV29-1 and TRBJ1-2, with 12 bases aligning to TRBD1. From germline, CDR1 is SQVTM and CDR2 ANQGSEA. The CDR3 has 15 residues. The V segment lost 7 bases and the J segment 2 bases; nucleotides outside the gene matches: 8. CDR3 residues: CSATGTGGANYGYTF. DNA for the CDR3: TGCAGCGCCACCGGGACAGGGGGCGCAAACTATGGCTACACCTTC.

Here the CDR3 DNA reads TGTGCCAGCAGCAAGACAGTTAGAGCGGCGCCCCAGCATTTT. Translating it yields CASSKTVRAAPQHF. This chain uses TRBV7-9 with TRBJ1-5; D may be TRBD1 (5 bases). The V and J ends lost 5 bases and 9 bases respectively, with 17 bases between them. This CDR3 has 14 amino acids. Germline values: CDR1 SEHNR, CDR2 FQNEAQ (reference sequence).

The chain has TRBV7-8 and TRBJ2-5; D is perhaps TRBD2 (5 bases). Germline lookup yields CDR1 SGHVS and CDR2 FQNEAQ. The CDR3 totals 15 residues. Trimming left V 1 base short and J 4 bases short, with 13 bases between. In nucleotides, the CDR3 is TGTGCCAGCAGCTTAGTTCCCGGGGTAGGAGAGACCCAGTACTTC. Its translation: CASSLVPGVGETQYF. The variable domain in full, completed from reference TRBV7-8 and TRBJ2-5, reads GAGVSQSPRYKVAKRGQDVALRCDPISGHVSLFWYQQALGQGPEFLTYFQNEAQLDKSGLPSDRFFAERPEGSVSTLKIQRTQQEDSAVYLCASSLVPGVGETQYFGPGTRLLVL.

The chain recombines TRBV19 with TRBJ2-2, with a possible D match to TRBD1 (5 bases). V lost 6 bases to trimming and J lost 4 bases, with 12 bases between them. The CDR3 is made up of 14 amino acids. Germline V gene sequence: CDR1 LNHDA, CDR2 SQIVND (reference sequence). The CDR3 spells CASRVQVLTGELFF. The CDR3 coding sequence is TGTGCCAGTAGAGTACAGGTTCTCACCGGGGAGCTGTTTTTT.

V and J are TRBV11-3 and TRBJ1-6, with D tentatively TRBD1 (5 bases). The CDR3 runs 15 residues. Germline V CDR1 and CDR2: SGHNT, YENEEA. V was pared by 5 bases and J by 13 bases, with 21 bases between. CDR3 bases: TGTGCCAGCAGCCCGCCCGACAGATTTCCCTCTCCCCTCCACTTT. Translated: CASSPPDRFPSPLHF.

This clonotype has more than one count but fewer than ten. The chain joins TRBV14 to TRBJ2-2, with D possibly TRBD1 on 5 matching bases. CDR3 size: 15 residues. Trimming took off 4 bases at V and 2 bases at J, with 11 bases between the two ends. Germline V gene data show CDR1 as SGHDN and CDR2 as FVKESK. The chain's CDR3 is CASSLDISNTGELFF. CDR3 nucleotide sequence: TGTGCCAGCAGCCTGGACATAAGCAACACCGGGGAGCTGTTTTTT. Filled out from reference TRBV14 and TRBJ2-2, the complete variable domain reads EAGVTQFPSHSVIEKGQTVTLRCDPISGHDNLYWYRRVMGKEIKFLLHFVKESKQDESGMPNNRFLAERTGGTYSTLKVQPAELEDSGVYFCASSLDISNTGELFFGEGSRLTVL.

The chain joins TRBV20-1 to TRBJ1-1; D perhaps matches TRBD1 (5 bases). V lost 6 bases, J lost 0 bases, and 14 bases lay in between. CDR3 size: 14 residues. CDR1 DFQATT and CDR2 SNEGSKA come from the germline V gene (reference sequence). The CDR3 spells CSALGLGMNTEAFF. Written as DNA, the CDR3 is TGCAGTGCCCTGGGACTGGGGATGAACACTGAAGCTTTCTTT.

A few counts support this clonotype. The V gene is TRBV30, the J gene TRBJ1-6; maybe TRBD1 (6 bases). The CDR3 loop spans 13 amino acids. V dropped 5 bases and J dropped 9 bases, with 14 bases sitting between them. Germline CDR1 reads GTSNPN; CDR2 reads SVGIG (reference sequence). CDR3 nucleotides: TGTGCCTGGTTAGGGGGAGGCAGTTCACCCCTCCACTTT. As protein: CAWLGGGSSPLHF.

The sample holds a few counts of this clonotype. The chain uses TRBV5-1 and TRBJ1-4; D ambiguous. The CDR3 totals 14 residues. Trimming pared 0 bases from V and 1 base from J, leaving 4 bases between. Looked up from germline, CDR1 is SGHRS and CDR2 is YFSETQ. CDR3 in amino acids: CASSLGLTNEKLFF. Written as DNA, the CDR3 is TGCGCCAGCAGCTTGGGACTAACTAATGAAAAACTGTTTTTT.

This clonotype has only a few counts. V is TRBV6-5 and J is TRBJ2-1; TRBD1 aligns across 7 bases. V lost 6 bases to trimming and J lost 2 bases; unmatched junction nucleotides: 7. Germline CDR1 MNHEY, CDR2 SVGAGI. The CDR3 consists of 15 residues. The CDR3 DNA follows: TGTGCCAGCAGCCACGGACAGGTAACCTACAATGAGCAGTTCTTC. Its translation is CASSHGQVTYNEQFF.